This TCR beta chain was identified in a study of blood T cell repertoires in COVID-19. In the study overall: Sample material is recorded as cDNA or gDNA derived from T cells, B-cell-depleted T cells, or PBMCs.

Trimming stripped 6 bases from V and 1 base from J, with 12 bases between. The CDR3 runs 15 residues. Germline-derived CDR1 and CDR2 are SGHAT and FQNNGV. Original data processing: Scientists estimated how many nucleated cells there were by amplifying reference gene primers. Data came from immunoSEQ multiplex PCR; TCRdb stores just in-frame clones and leaves some out. V, J and clone size were drawn from that table, and D and trimming were deduced from the DNA. The table includes under 200,000 clones, about 90% detected once. This TCR was recovered from a middle-aged man with active or convalescent COVID-19. The chain combines TRBV11-2 with TRBJ2-2; D may be TRBD2 (7 bases). The sequenced sample consisted of peripheral blood. The CDR3 sequence is CASRPGGRNTGELFF. CDR3 nucleotide sequence: TGTGCCAGCAGACCGGGGGGCCGGAACACCGGGGAGCTGTTTTTT.